Below are 28 T cell receptor beta chains sequenced from a single sample in a study of PD-1 blockade in classical Hodgkin lymphoma. Following autologous stem cell transplantation, relapse occurred in every patient, and exposure to brentuximab vedotin varied. Libraries were prepared by immunoSEQ multiplex PCR; TCRdb keeps only in-frame clonotypes and omits some of them. Of approximately 73,000 clones detected, about 93% appear once; the ten largest clones hold roughly 8%. The material was peripheral blood mononuclear cells (PBMCs), obtained at baseline. Receptors were obtained from a human donor with classical Hodgkin lymphoma.

The V and J genes are TRBV7-3 and TRBJ2-1, with TRBD1 identical over 7 bases. The CDR3 runs 16 residues. Per the germline V gene, CDR1 is SGHTA and CDR2 is FQGTGA. J was trimmed by 5 bases and V by 2 bases; bases with no gene match: 9. CDR3 DNA: TGTGCCAGCAGCTTACGAGGGGACAGCTGGAACAATGAGCAGTTCTTC. This gives the protein CASSLRGDSWNNEQFF.

This chain joins TRBV18 and TRBJ2-5; a possible D gene is TRBD1 (5 bases). The CDR3 length is 15 residues. V lost 2 bases to trimming and J lost 5 bases, with 15 bases between them. Germline V gene data show CDR1 as KGHSH and CDR2 as LQKENI. This CDR3 is CASSPTRQGTETQYF. CDR3 DNA: TGTGCCAGCTCACCAACGAGGCAGGGTACGGAGACCCAGTACTTC.

This clone came up once. The rearrangement uses TRBV7-9 and TRBJ2-3; no reliable D call. Between the trimmed V and J ends, which lost 2 bases and 1 base, there was a span of 7 bases. The CDR3 spans 14 residues. Germline lookup yields CDR1 SEHNR and CDR2 FQNEAQ (reference sequence). The CDR3 loop reads CASSLFLGTDTQYF. CDR3 coding DNA: TGTGCCAGCAGCTTATTTCTAGGCACAGATACGCAGTATTTT.

This clone was recorded once. The chain combines TRBV11-2 with TRBJ1-3; the match to TRBD1 covers 10 bases. The CDR3 is made up of 15 amino acids. V was pared by 5 bases and J by 2 bases, with 3 bases of the junction left unmatched. Per the germline V gene, CDR1 is SGHAT and CDR2 is FQNNGV. CDR3 nucleotides: TGTGCCAGCAGCCTCGGACAGGGGGCTGGAAACACCATATATTTT. It yields the protein CASSLGQGAGNTIYF.

V gene TRBV30 combines with J gene TRBJ1-5; 9 bases align to TRBD1. Germline CDR1 GTSNPN, CDR2 SVGIG (reference sequence). CDR3 length: 15 residues. V dropped 5 bases and J dropped 1; count of bases not matched to a gene: 6. In nucleotides, the CDR3 is TGTGCCTGGTCTGGGACAGGGAAAAGCAATCAGCCCCAGCATTTT. Its translation is CAWSGTGKSNQPQHF.

The chain employs TRBV6-5 and TRBJ2-7; D uncertain. CDR1 and CDR2 from the germline V gene are MNHEY and SVGAGI. Trimming cost V 0 bases and J 3 bases, with 12 bases left between them. The CDR3 consists of 15 residues. This CDR3 reads CASSYSEALNYEQYF. The DNA of the CDR3 is TGTGCCAGCAGTTACTCAGAAGCCCTGAACTACGAGCAGTACTTC.

V gene TRBV7-3 combines with J gene TRBJ2-7; 8 bases agree with TRBD2. CDR1 is SGHTA, CDR2 FQGTGA, per germline. CDR3 length: 13 amino acids. The ends lost 5 bases at V and 4 bases at J; junction bases unmatched: 4. The CDR3 region is CASSPAGEYEQYF. The CDR3 DNA is TGTGCCAGCAGCCCAGCGGGAGAATACGAGCAGTACTTC.

To note about this clone: At one end, the junction sequence differs from germline, possibly due to a read error. V is TRBV6-1 and J is TRBJ2-7; D could derive from TRBD1 or TRBD2 (5 bases each). Germline V CDR1 and CDR2: MNHNS, SASEGT. CDR3 length: 12 residues. The CDR3 DNA reads TGTGCCAGCAGTGACCGGGGCGGTCCGGCGGTCTTC. Protein: CASSDRGGPAVF.

The chain carries TRBV19 and TRBJ1-1; the match to TRBD1 covers 7 bases. The J segment lost 3 bases and the V segment lost 3 bases, leaving 4 bases of the junction unmatched. In germline, CDR1 is LNHDA, CDR2 SQIVND (reference sequence). The CDR3 has 14 residues. CDR3 nucleotide sequence: TGTGCCAGTAGTATCTACAGGGGCCACACTGAAGCTTTCTTT. Residues: CASSIYRGHTEAFF.

The V gene is TRBV27, the J gene TRBJ2-1; 7 bases fit TRBD1. Per the germline V gene, CDR1 is MNHEY and CDR2 is SMNVEV (reference sequence). V lost 4 bases, J lost 3 bases, and 12 bases stayed unmatched. CDR3 length: 17 amino acids. CDR3 residues: CASSSRQGRGLYNEQFF. In DNA, the CDR3 is TGTGCCAGCAGTTCTCGACAGGGAAGAGGTCTCTACAATGAGCAGTTCTTC.

The chain employs TRBV4-3 and TRBJ1-1; D may be TRBD1 (5 bases). Trimming took off 1 base at V and 1 base at J, with 13 bases between the two ends. CDR1 is LGHNA, CDR2 YSLEER, per germline. CDR3 size: 16 residues. The CDR3 nucleotides are TGCGCCAGCAGCCAAGTAAGGTGGACACAGAACACTGAAGCTTTCTTT. This gives the protein CASSQVRWTQNTEAFF.

This chain uses TRBV4-3 with TRBJ2-2; D gene ambiguous. CDR3 length: 16 residues. V lost 4 bases and J lost 1, with 13 bases in between. The germline gives CDR1 LGHNA, CDR2 YSLEER. CDR3 sequence: CASSRSPQMNTGELFF. CDR3 nucleotide sequence: TGCGCCAGCAGCCGAAGCCCCCAAATGAACACCGGGGAGCTGTTTTTT.

The rearrangement links TRBV21-1 to TRBJ2-5; the table's D call, TRBD2, was not checked against the DNA. TRBV21-1 is noted as a pseudogene. The CDR3 is 16 amino acids. The CDR3 DNA sequence: TGTGCCAGCAGGAATAGCGGGAGGGCGATTGGGGAGACCCAGTACTTC. Its translation is CASRNSGRAIGETQYF.

The V call is TRBV7-9, the J call TRBJ1-1; TRBD1 agrees at 7 bases. This CDR3 region has 14 residues. Germline loops: CDR1 SEHNR, CDR2 FQNEAQ (reference sequence). Trimming at V came to 3 bases and at J to 5 bases, leaving 6 bases not matched to a gene. Here the CDR3 reads CASSFTGAETEAFF. CDR3 in DNA: TGTGCCAGCAGCTTTACAGGGGCCGAGACTGAAGCTTTCTTT.

The chain recombines TRBV5-1 with TRBJ2-7; 9 bases align to TRBD1. J lost 3 bases, V lost 0 bases, and 1 base had no gene match. The germline V gene encodes CDR1 SGHRS and CDR2 YFSETQ. The CDR3 totals 14 residues. CDR3 residues: CASSLVDRGYEQYF. The CDR3 nucleotides read TGCGCCAGCAGCTTGGTGGACAGGGGCTACGAGCAGTACTTC.

The V call is TRBV11-3, the J call TRBJ1-1; D remains unclear. The CDR3 sequence is 12 residues long. Trimming stripped 5 bases from V and 7 bases from J, with 11 bases between. Germline V CDR1 and CDR2: SGHNT, YENEEA. The CDR3 DNA sequence: TGTGCCAGCAGCGGACCGGGTTATGAAGCTTTCTTT. The encoded protein is CASSGPGYEAFF.

In DNA, the CDR3 is TGTGCCAGCTCACAAGAGGGGACCTATGGCTACACCTTC. Amino acid sequence: CASSQEGTYGYTF. V usage is TRBV18 and J usage is TRBJ1-2; perhaps TRBD1 as D (5 bases). Deletions cut 4 bases from V and 4 bases from J, with 10 bases between. Germline-derived CDR1 and CDR2 are KGHSH and LQKENI. The CDR3 is 13 amino acids.

The chain is built from TRBV25-1 and TRBJ1-1, with D perhaps matching TRBD1 (6 bases). Germline V gene data show CDR1 as MGHDK and CDR2 as SYGVNS. CDR3 size: 12 residues. Trimming removed 7 bases from V and 7 bases from J, with 13 bases in between. The CDR3: CASKGVGSEAFF. The CDR3 bases are TGTGCCAGCAAGGGGGTCGGCAGTGAAGCTTTCTTT.

This clone was recorded only once. The CDR3 DNA reads TGTGCCAGCAGCTTAATCAGGGGAGATACGCAGTATTTT. Its translation: CASSLIRGDTQYF. The V call is TRBV7-2, the J call TRBJ2-3, with a tentative D call TRBD1 (6 bases). The CDR3 sequence is 13 residues long. CDR1 is SGHTA and CDR2 is FQGNSA in the germline V gene. The V end lost 2 bases, the J end lost 5 bases, and 8 bases lay between the germline ends.

The chain recombines TRBV2 with TRBJ2-2; 8 bases map to TRBD1. V dropped 7 bases and J dropped 4; count of bases not matched to a gene: 5. The CDR3 runs to 14 residues. Germline V gene data show CDR1 as SNHLY and CDR2 as FYNNEI. This CDR3 is CASMDRVSTGELFF. The DNA of the CDR3 is TGTGCCAGCATGGACAGGGTCTCCACCGGGGAGCTGTTTTTT.

This clone occurred once. This chain uses TRBV6-4 with TRBJ2-2, with 13 bases aligning to TRBD2. The length of the CDR3 is 16 residues. Trimming took 3 bases from V and 4 from J; bases not matched to a gene: 2. Germline V CDR1 and CDR2: MRHNA, SNTAGT. The CDR3 here is CASSETSGRSTGELFF. The CDR3 DNA sequence: TGTGCCAGCAGTGAGACTAGCGGGAGGAGCACCGGGGAGCTGTTTTTT.

This sequence joins TRBV2 and TRBJ2-1, with 12 bases aligning to TRBD2. Germline V gene lookup returns CDR1 SNHLY and CDR2 FYNNEI. Germline trimming cut 1 base from V and 7 bases from J; bases unmatched to any gene: 2. This CDR3 comprises 15 residues. The DNA of the CDR3 is TGTGCCAGCAGTGAAGGACTAGCGGGGGTAAATGAGCAGTTCTTC. Its protein product is CASSEGLAGVNEQFF.

This clone was found a few times. The chain couples TRBV6-5 to TRBJ2-7, with TRBD1 matching 8 bases. Trimming cost V 4 bases and J 5 bases; bases outside gene matches: 7. The CDR3 totals 14 residues. The germline gives CDR1 MNHEY, CDR2 SVGAGI. The CDR3 protein is CASSSPGQVHEQYF. Here the CDR3 DNA reads TGTGCCAGCAGTTCCCCGGGACAGGTACACGAGCAGTACTTC.

V and J are TRBV4-1 and TRBJ2-1, with a possible D match to TRBD2 (6 bases). The CDR3 extends over 15 amino acids. Trimming shortened V by 0 bases and J by 6 bases, and 12 bases separated the two germline ends. Germline V gene lookup returns CDR1 MGHRA and CDR2 YSYEKL. As DNA, the CDR3 is TGCGCCAGCAGCCAAGAGGGTGGGGGGATCAATGAGCAGTTCTTC. Residues: CASSQEGGGINEQFF.

V usage is TRBV30 and J usage is TRBJ2-3, with D unresolved. The CDR3 extends over 12 amino acids. CDR1 is GTSNPN and CDR2 is SVGIG in the germline V gene (reference sequence). Trimming stripped 2 bases from V and 9 bases from J, with 12 bases between. In nucleotides, the CDR3 is TGTGCCTGGAGTAGTCGAGGTGCAACGCAGTATTTT. Translating gives CAWSSRGATQYF. Filled out from reference TRBV30 and TRBJ2-3, the complete variable domain reads SQTIHQWPATLVQPVGSPLSLECTVEGTSNPNLYWYRQAAGRGLQLLFYSVGIGQISSEVPQNLSASRPQDRQFILSSKKLLLSDSGFYLCAWSSRGATQYFGPGTRLTVL.

The V call is TRBV11-2, the J call TRBJ1-6; D unclear. In germline, CDR1 is SGHAT, CDR2 FQNNGV. Trimming shortened V by 2 bases and J by 6 bases, and 11 bases separated the two germline ends. The CDR3 length is 15 residues. The DNA for the CDR3 is TGTGCCAGCAGCTTACTTCCCGGGGTTAATTCACCCCTCCACTTT. Amino acids: CASSLLPGVNSPLHF.

The V and J genes are TRBV6-1 and TRBJ1-1, with a tentative D call TRBD1 (5 bases). Trimming removed 4 bases from V and 2 bases from J, with 11 bases in between. Germline assignment: CDR1 MNHNS and CDR2 SASEGT. CDR3 length equals 14 residues. The CDR3 DNA sequence: TGTGCCAGCAGTGTAGGACAACCAAACACTGAAGCTTTCTTT. Residues: CASSVGQPNTEAFF.

This clone was counted only a few times. V gene TRBV5-1 combines with J gene TRBJ2-1, with TRBD1 matching 8 bases. The CDR3 consists of 12 residues. Trimming at V came to 9 bases and at J to 5 bases, leaving 4 bases not matched to a gene. Looked up from germline, CDR1 is SGHRS and CDR2 is YFSETQ. The CDR3 DNA follows: TGCGCCATAAGACAGGGGAACAATGAGCAGTTCTTC. Translating it yields CAIRQGNNEQFF.